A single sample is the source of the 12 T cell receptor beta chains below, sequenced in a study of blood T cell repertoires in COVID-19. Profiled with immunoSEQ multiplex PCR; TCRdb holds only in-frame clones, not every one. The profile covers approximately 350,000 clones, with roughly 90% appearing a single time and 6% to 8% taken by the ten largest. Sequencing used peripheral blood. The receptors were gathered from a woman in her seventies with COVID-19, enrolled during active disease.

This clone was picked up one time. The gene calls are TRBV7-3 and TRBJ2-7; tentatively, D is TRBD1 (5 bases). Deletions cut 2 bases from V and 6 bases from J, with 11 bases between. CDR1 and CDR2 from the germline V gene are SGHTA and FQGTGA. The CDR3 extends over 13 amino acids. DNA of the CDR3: TGTGCCAGCAGCTTAGGCAGGGAAGGCGAGCAGTACTTC. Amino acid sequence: CASSLGREGEQYF. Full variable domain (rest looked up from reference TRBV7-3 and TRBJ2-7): GAGVSQTPSNKVTEKGKYVELRCDPISGHTALYWYRQSLGQGPEFLIYFQGTGAADDSGLPNDRFFAVRPEGSVSTLKIQRTERGDSAVYLCASSLGREGEQYFGPGTRLTVT.

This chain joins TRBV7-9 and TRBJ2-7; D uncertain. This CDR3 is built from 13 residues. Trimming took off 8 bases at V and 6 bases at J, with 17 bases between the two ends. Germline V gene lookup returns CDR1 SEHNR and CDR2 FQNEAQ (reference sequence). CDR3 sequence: CASVQYPLPEQYF. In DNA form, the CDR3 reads TGTGCCAGCGTACAGTATCCCCTCCCCGAGCAGTACTTC. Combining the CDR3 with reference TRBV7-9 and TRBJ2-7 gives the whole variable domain DTGVSQNPRHKITKRGQNVTFRCDPISEHNRLYWYRQTLGQGPEFLTYFQNEAQLEKSRLLSDRFSAERPKGSFSTLEIQRTEQGDSAMYLCASVQYPLPEQYFGPGTRLTVT.

The CDR3 DNA follows: TGTGCCAGCAGCGTAGCGGGACGCGGGGGGGCTTCGGAGACCCAGTACTTC. Protein product: CASSVAGRGGASETQYF. This chain joins TRBV9 and TRBJ2-5, with 9 bases fitting TRBD2. The CDR3 sequence is 17 residues long. CDR1 and CDR2 from the germline V gene are SGDLS and YYNGEE. J lost 5 bases, V lost 0 bases, and 11 bases had no gene match.

The CDR3 DNA follows: TGCGCCAGCAGACAGGGGTATAGCACAGATACGCAGTATTTT. Its translation is CASRQGYSTDTQYF. J is TRBJ2-3 and V is TRBV5-1, with 7 bases that match TRBD1. The CDR3 consists of 14 residues. V was clipped by 5 bases and J by 0 bases; unmatched bases: 3. Per the germline V gene, CDR1 is SGHRS and CDR2 is YFSETQ. Filled out from reference TRBV5-1 and TRBJ2-3, the complete variable domain reads KAGVTQTPRYLIKTRGQQVTLSCSPISGHRSVSWYQQTPGQGLQFLFEYFSETQRNKGNFPGRFSGRQFSNSRSEMNVSTLELGDSALYLCASRQGYSTDTQYFGPGTRLTVL.

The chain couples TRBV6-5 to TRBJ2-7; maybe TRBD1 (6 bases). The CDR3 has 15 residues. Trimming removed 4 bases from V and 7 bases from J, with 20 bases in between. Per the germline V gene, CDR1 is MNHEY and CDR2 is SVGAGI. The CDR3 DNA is TGTGCCAGCAGTTTACTCGGGAAGGGGGTGGGGGAGCAGTACTTC. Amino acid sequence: CASSLLGKGVGEQYF.

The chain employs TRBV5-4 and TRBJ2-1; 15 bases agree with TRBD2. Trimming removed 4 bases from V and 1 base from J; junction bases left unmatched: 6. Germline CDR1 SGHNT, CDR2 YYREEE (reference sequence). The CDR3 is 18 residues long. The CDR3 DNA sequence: TGTGCCAGCAGCGAAGGACTAGCGGGGGGGTGGTCCTACAATGAGCAGTTCTTC. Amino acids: CASSEGLAGGWSYNEQFF.

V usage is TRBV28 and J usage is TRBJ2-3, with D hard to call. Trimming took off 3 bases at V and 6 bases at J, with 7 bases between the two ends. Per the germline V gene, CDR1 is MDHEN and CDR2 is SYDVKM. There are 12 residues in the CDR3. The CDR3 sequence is CASSFPSDTQYF. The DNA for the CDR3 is TGTGCCAGCAGTTTCCCCTCCGATACGCAGTATTTT.

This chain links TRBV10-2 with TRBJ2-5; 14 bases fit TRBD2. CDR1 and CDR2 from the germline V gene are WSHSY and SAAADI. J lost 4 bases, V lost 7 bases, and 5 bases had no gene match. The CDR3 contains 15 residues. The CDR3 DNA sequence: TGCGCCAGCACCCGACTAGCGGGGGGGCTAGAGACCCAGTACTTC. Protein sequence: CASTRLAGGLETQYF.

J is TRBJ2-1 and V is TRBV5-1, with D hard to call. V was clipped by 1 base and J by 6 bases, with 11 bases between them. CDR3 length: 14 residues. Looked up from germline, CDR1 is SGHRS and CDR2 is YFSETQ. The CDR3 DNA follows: TGCGCCAGCAGCTTGAGGCTAGATGGCAATGAGCAGTTCTTC. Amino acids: CASSLRLDGNEQFF. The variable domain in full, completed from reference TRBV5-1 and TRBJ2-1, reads KAGVTQTPRYLIKTRGQQVTLSCSPISGHRSVSWYQQTPGQGLQFLFEYFSETQRNKGNFPGRFSGRQFSNSRSEMNVSTLELGDSALYLCASSLRLDGNEQFFGPGTRLTVL.

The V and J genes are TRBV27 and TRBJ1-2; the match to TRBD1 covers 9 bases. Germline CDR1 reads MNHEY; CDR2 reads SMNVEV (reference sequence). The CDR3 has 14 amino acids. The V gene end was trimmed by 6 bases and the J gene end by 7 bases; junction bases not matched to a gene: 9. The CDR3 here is CASRLTGGASGYTF. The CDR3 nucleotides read TGTGCCAGCAGGCTCACAGGGGGCGCGAGTGGCTACACCTTC.

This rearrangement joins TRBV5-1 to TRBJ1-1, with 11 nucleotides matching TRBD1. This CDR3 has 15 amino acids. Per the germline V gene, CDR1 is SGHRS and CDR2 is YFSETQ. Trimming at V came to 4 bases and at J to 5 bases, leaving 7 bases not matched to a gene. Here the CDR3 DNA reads TGCGCCAGCAGCGGGGTAGGGACAGGGGGAACTGAAGCTTTCTTT. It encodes CASSGVGTGGTEAFF.

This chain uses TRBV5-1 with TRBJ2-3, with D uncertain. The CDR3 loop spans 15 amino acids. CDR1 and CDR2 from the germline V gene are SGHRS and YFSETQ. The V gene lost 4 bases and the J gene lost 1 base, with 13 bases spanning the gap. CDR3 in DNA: TGCGCCAGCAGCCTAGAAGACCTCCGCACAGATACGCAGTATTTT. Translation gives CASSLEDLRTDTQYF.